This is a list of T cell receptor beta chains from one sample in a study of blood T cell repertoires in COVID-19. Here immunoSEQ multiplex PCR was the method, and the copy in TCRdb shows in-frame clones only, minus some. The data contain 200,000 or so clones, 75% to 90% of them singletons. The source material was peripheral blood. The receptors were gathered from a man between 65 and 85 years old with active or convalescent COVID-19. The CDR3 runs from the conserved cysteine through the conserved F or W.

V gene,J gene,CDR3 protein
TRBV30,TRBJ2-5,CAWSVGRAQETQYF
TRBV19,TRBJ1-5,CASSFEPTGYSNQPQHF
TRBV29-1,TRBJ2-1,CSYRDRASSSSYNEQFF
TRBV27,TRBJ2-7,CASRELAGGPYEQYF
TRBV18,TRBJ1-5,CASSETGSNQPQHF
TRBV7-2,TRBJ2-2,CASSLVQGVYTGELFF
TRBV2,TRBJ2-7,CASSSGSTSYEQYF
TRBV9,TRBJ2-3,CASSVASATTDTQYF
TRBV5-5,TRBJ1-5,CASSSGGTGQPQHF
TRBV25-1,TRBJ2-5,CASSGRGRQETQYF
TRBV6-2/TRBV6-3,TRBJ1-1,CASSFLRGQGVRTEAFF
TRBV10-2,TRBJ2-7,CASRRVLAGDSYEQYF
TRBV5-8,TRBJ1-6,CASSRNPGQKNSPLHF
TRBV2,TRBJ2-5,CASSSKRGGQETQYF
TRBV3-1/TRBV3-2,TRBJ2-2,CASSQGAMNTGELFF
TRBV6-5,TRBJ2-1,CASSDGLAGYNEQFF
TRBV9,TRBJ1-2,CASSGPFRENYGYTF
TRBV14,TRBJ2-3,CASSQDFRSGGITDTQYF
TRBV19,TRBJ2-7,CASSIGQGAYEQYF
TRBV15,TRBJ2-7,CATSGTSGRNDEQYF
TRBV29-1,TRBJ2-2,CSVGQNTGELFF
TRBV28,TRBJ2-7,CASSLLGTSGSRYEQYF
TRBV7-8,TRBJ1-1,CASSFGTGTTEAFF
TRBV5-4,TRBJ2-4,CASSFDRGVKNIQYF
TRBV30,TRBJ2-2,CAWSPGPGELFF
TRBV6-2/TRBV6-3,TRBJ2-1,CASSYSPLAEYDNEQFF
TRBV6-4,TRBJ2-1,CASSDGEEYNEQFF
TRBV21-1,TRBJ1-4,CASSTWEWDRGREKLFF
TRBV18,TRBJ2-1,CASSLGGSSYNEQFF
TRBV6-5,TRBJ2-2,CASRGTGDTGELFF
TRBV3-1/TRBV3-2,TRBJ1-2,CASSQVGSGYTF
TRBV3-1/TRBV3-2,TRBJ2-2,CASSPGGTDTGELFF
TRBV7-2,TRBJ1-2,CASSSQTGSLYGYTF